The 32 T cell receptor beta chains below all came from one sample that was sequenced in a study of T-cell memory formation after mild COVID-19 (dated by TCRdb to the early 2020s). Library prep was done by 5' RACE. The sequencing machine was an Illumina NovaSeq 6000. The raw public reads went through TCRdb reprocessing: fastp at Q25, MiXCR clone calling, in-frame beta chains kept. Entries that share a CDR3 protein sequence are merged under the most common genes and DNA. For this sample there are fewer than 700,000 distinct CDR3 sequences; about 20% appear just once. Around 8.4% of the sample goes to the ten largest clones. The sample taken for sequencing was PBMCs or a T cell subset sorted from them (not recorded which). Receptors were obtained from an adult woman who had mild COVID-19 (a few samples of this study predate the infection). The sample titles of this study are shuffled in the database, so cell type and time point are left out; the donor was told from shared clones.

The J gene is TRBJ2-7, the V gene TRBV7-9; TRBD1 aligns across 9 bases. This CDR3 is built from 15 residues. V was pared by 4 bases and J by 5 bases, with 9 bases of the junction left unmatched. Germline CDR1 and CDR2: SEHNR and FQNEAQ (reference sequence). The CDR3 DNA follows: TGTGCCAGCAGCTGGTCGGGACAGGGTGTGGACGAGCAGTACTTC. Translation gives CASSWSGQGVDEQYF.

This clonotype was counted between two and nine times. J is TRBJ1-1 and V is TRBV6-6; TRBD1 might be the D (5 bases). Germline assignment: CDR1 MNHNY and CDR2 SVGAGI (reference sequence). CDR3 length: 17 residues. The V gene lost 0 bases and the J gene lost 8 bases, with 22 bases spanning the gap. CDR3: CASSYSRTSTEGMEAFF. CDR3 in DNA: TGTGCCAGCAGTTACTCAAGGACAAGTACGGAAGGCATGGAAGCTTTCTTT.

The CDR3 reads CASRPQGNEQFF. The CDR3, as DNA: TGCGCCAGCAGGCCACAGGGGAATGAGCAGTTCTTC. This sequence joins TRBV5-1 and TRBJ2-1; 7 bases align to TRBD1. Trimming cost V 5 bases and J 7 bases; bases outside gene matches: 3. From germline, CDR1 is SGHRS and CDR2 YFSETQ. CDR3 length: 12 residues.

In its sample, this clonotype was seen once. The V and J genes are TRBV2 and TRBJ1-1; 9 bases fit TRBD1. The CDR3 is 14 amino acids. The germline V gene encodes CDR1 SNHLY and CDR2 FYNNEI. The ends lost 4 bases at V and 5 bases at J; junction bases unmatched: 5. CDR3 residues: CASSGYRGRTEAFF. CDR3 coding DNA: TGTGCCAGCAGTGGCTACAGGGGGCGAACTGAAGCTTTCTTT.

This clonotype was found a few times. The V gene is TRBV9, the J gene TRBJ2-2; tentative D call: TRBD2 (6 bases). This CDR3 is built from 16 residues. Looked up from germline, CDR1 is SGDLS and CDR2 is YYNGEE. Trimming shortened V by 0 bases and J by 6 bases, and 15 bases separated the two germline ends. For the CDR3, the DNA is TGTGCCAGCAGCGTAGAGAACGGGAGATCTCCCGGGGAGCTGTTTTTT. The encoded protein is CASSVENGRSPGELFF.

This clonotype was picked up a small number of times. CDR3 region: CATSRSVGGRGSAEAFF. As DNA, the CDR3 is TGTGCCACCAGCAGAAGCGTGGGGGGGCGTGGGAGCGCTGAAGCTTTCTTT. The rearrangement joins TRBV15 to TRBJ1-1; the D gene is possibly TRBD1 (6 bases). The CDR3 extends over 17 amino acids. Germline CDR1 LNHNV, CDR2 YYDKDF (reference sequence). The V end was cut by 2 bases, the J end by 6 bases, with 22 bases between.

The genes are TRBV11-3 and TRBJ2-1; possibly TRBD1 for D (6 bases). The germline CDR1 and CDR2 sequences are SGHNT and YENEEA. CDR3 size: 12 residues. Trimming took off 3 bases at V and 8 bases at J, with 8 bases between the two ends. CDR3 nucleotides: TGTGCCAGCAGCTTGAAGGGGGATGAGCAGTTCTTC. It yields the protein CASSLKGDEQFF.

The rearrangement uses TRBV9 and TRBJ2-2; D tentatively fits TRBD1 or TRBD2 (5 bases each). Germline V CDR1 and CDR2: SGDLS, YYNGEE. The V and J ends lost 0 bases and 5 bases respectively, with 17 bases between them. The CDR3 is made up of 17 amino acids. As DNA, the CDR3 is TGTGCCAGCAGCGTAGGAGCTGAGGGGCCGGGAACCGGGGAGCTGTTTTTT. Residues: CASSVGAEGPGTGELFF.

The chain uses TRBV19 and TRBJ1-2; 9 bases are shared with TRBD1. J was trimmed by 9 bases and V by 7 bases; bases with no gene match: 12. Germline V gene lookup returns CDR1 LNHDA and CDR2 SQIVND (reference sequence). This CDR3 contains 14 residues. The CDR3 here is CASTIRDRENRYTF. The CDR3 nucleotides read TGTGCCAGTACTATTCGGGACAGGGAGAATCGCTACACCTTC.

V and J are TRBV7-3 and TRBJ1-1, with D hard to call. Germline loops: CDR1 SGHTA, CDR2 FQGTGA. Trimming stripped 4 bases from V and 0 bases from J, with 6 bases between. The CDR3 runs 13 residues. The CDR3 coding sequence is TGTGCCAGCAGCTCATACTTGAACACTGAAGCTTTCTTT. This translates into CASSSYLNTEAFF.

This clonotype showed up just a few times. The chain couples TRBV3-1 to TRBJ2-7; 7 bases line up with TRBD2. Germline lookup yields CDR1 LGHDT and CDR2 YNNKEL (reference sequence). The CDR3 totals 13 residues. After removal of 3 bases from V and 6 bases from J, the junction contained 5 bases not matched to a gene. The CDR3 protein is CASSHFGEGEQYF. Written as DNA, the CDR3 is TGTGCCAGCAGCCACTTCGGGGAGGGCGAGCAGTACTTC.

There are a few counts of this clonotype. V gene TRBV5-6 combines with J gene TRBJ2-3; TRBD2 matches 7 bases. The length of the CDR3 is 16 residues. The ends lost 4 bases at V and 2 bases at J; junction bases unmatched: 10. Germline V gene data show CDR1 as SGHDT and CDR2 as YYEEEE. The CDR3 coding sequence is TGTGCCAGCAGCCGAGGTTGGGGGGGTAACACAGATACGCAGTATTTT. This sequence encodes CASSRGWGGNTDTQYF.

This clonotype occurred a few times. V gene TRBV30 combines with J gene TRBJ2-7, with no clear D. There are 16 residues in the CDR3. The V end was cut by 4 bases, the J end by 2 bases, with 21 bases between. The germline CDR1 and CDR2 sequences are GTSNPN and SVGIG (reference sequence). The CDR3 bases are TGTGCCTGGACCCACTCACCGGCCTATTCTACCTACGAGCAGTACTTC. Its protein is CAWTHSPAYSTYEQYF.

The chain combines TRBV7-6 with TRBJ2-5, with unresolved D. Germline-derived CDR1 and CDR2 are SGHVS and FNYEAQ. Trimming shortened V by 6 bases and J by 4 bases, and 6 bases separated the two germline ends. The CDR3 spans 11 residues. CDR3 protein: CASRDVETQYF. In DNA form, the CDR3 reads TGTGCCAGCAGGGATGTAGAGACCCAGTACTTC.

This chain uses TRBV6-2 or TRBV6-3 with TRBJ1-1, with 7 bases identical to TRBD1. CDR3 size: 12 residues. V lost 8 bases to trimming and J lost 8 bases; unmatched junction nucleotides: 8. Germline V gene lookup returns CDR1 MNHEY and CDR2 SVGEGT. The CDR3 loop is CASSWETGEAFF. Written as DNA, the CDR3 is TGTGCCAGCTCTTGGGAGACAGGGGAAGCTTTCTTT.

This clonotype showed up just a few times. The gene calls are TRBV7-2 and TRBJ2-5; 9 nucleotides match TRBD2. The V gene's germline CDR1 is SGHTA and CDR2 FQGNSA. Unmatched junction bases numbered 12, after V lost 1 base and J lost 6 bases. CDR3 length: 17 residues. The CDR3 nucleotides are TGTGCCAGCAGCTTAGAGGTCTGGCGGGGGGGCCGAAAGACCCAGTACTTC. This encodes CASSLEVWRGGRKTQYF.

This clonotype has just a few counts. The chain couples TRBV27 to TRBJ2-7; D remains ambiguous. V was trimmed by 5 bases and J by 7 bases, leaving 15 bases between them. Per germline, CDR1 MNHEY and CDR2 SMNVEV (reference sequence). This CDR3 is 13 amino acids long. CDR3 protein: CASSPYPQLEQYF. CDR3 DNA: TGTGCCAGCAGTCCCTACCCCCAACTTGAGCAGTACTTC.

This clonotype came up a few times. The chain uses TRBV6-1 and TRBJ1-4; D call uncertain. Trimming removed 6 bases at V and 5 bases at J, with 13 bases between. The CDR3 runs 14 residues. In germline, CDR1 is MNHNS, CDR2 SASEGT. The CDR3 here is CASRERSLNEKLFF. DNA for the CDR3: TGTGCCAGCAGAGAACGGAGCCTCAATGAAAAACTGTTTTTT.

This chain joins TRBV6-6 and TRBJ1-5; TRBD1 matches at 8 bases. CDR1 and CDR2 from the germline V gene are MNHNY and SVGAGI (reference sequence). CDR3 length: 17 amino acids. The V segment lost 2 bases and the J segment 6 bases; nucleotides outside the gene matches: 12. CDR3 in amino acids: CASSYPDRAQRGQPQHF. CDR3 DNA sequence: TGTGCCAGCAGTTACCCGGACAGGGCCCAAAGGGGTCAGCCCCAGCATTTT.

This clonotype turned up a few times. This chain joins TRBV15 and TRBJ2-4; 8 bases align to TRBD1. The CDR3 loop spans 16 amino acids. Losses at the gene ends were 5 bases for V and 0 bases for J; bases not matched to a gene: 6. The germline gives CDR1 LNHNV, CDR2 YYDKDF (reference sequence). CDR3 in DNA: TGTGCCACCAGCCCGCGACAGGGGCTAGCCAAAAACATTCAGTACTTC. Its protein product is CATSPRQGLAKNIQYF.

Comments on this clonotype: The germline gene is not matched at one end of the junction; a read error may be the cause. The CDR3 loop reads CASSTGDSNRKTIYF. In DNA, the CDR3 is TGTGCCAGCAGTACGGGGGACAGCAACCGAAAGACCATATATTTT. The V call is TRBV12-3 or TRBV12-4, the J call TRBJ1-3, with 7 nucleotides matching TRBD1. This CDR3 is 15 amino acids long.

This chain links TRBV12-3 or TRBV12-4 with TRBJ1-5; D call uncertain. This CDR3 has 13 amino acids. V was cut by 6 bases and J by 7 bases, with 13 bases left in between. The CDR3 sequence: CASRQRAYQPQHF. CDR3 DNA sequence: TGTGCCAGCAGGCAACGGGCGTACCAGCCCCAGCATTTT.

This clonotype was observed a handful of times. The genes are TRBV6-2 or TRBV6-3 and TRBJ1-3, with D possibly matching TRBD1 (5 bases). The CDR3 length is 16 residues. CDR1 and CDR2 from the germline V gene are MNHEY and SVGEGT. V was cut by 8 bases and J by 0 bases, with 17 bases left in between. CDR3 DNA: TGTGCCAGCGCATCCTGGGACTCCGCCTCTGGAAACACCATATATTTT. Its translation is CASASWDSASGNTIYF.

This clonotype turned up a few times. The genes are TRBV6-2 or TRBV6-3 and TRBJ1-5; maybe TRBD1 (5 bases). The CDR3 length is 13 residues. Trimming cost V 5 bases and J 5 bases, with 10 bases left between them. Germline values: CDR1 MNHEY, CDR2 SVGEGT. The CDR3 sequence is CASSVGGYQPQHF. DNA of the CDR3: TGTGCCAGCAGTGTGGGGGGATATCAGCCCCAGCATTTT.

The rearrangement joins TRBV7-9 to TRBJ1-6; D may be TRBD1 (5 bases). V shed 5 bases and J shed 7 bases, with 12 bases lying between them. The V gene's germline CDR1 is SEHNR and CDR2 FQNEAQ (reference sequence). The CDR3 consists of 14 residues. CDR3 sequence: CASSVETVNSPLHF. The CDR3 DNA reads TGTGCCAGCAGCGTTGAGACAGTCAATTCACCCCTCCACTTT.

This chain joins TRBV6-2 or TRBV6-3 and TRBJ2-2; the D gene is possibly TRBD2 (5 bases). Germline V gene lookup returns CDR1 MNHEY and CDR2 SVGEGT. V lost 0 bases and J lost 5, with 13 bases in between. The CDR3 extends over 16 amino acids. This chain's CDR3 is CASSYSASRLTGELFF. In DNA, the CDR3 is TGTGCCAGCAGTTACTCGGCTAGCAGATTAACCGGGGAGCTGTTTTTT.

This chain uses TRBV4-3 with TRBJ2-5, with D perhaps assigned TRBD1 or TRBD2 (5 bases each). CDR1 LGHNA and CDR2 YSLEER come from the germline V gene. This CDR3 has 14 amino acids. Trimming shortened V by 0 bases and J by 5 bases, and 10 bases separated the two germline ends. The chain's CDR3 is CASSQDAGTETQYF. CDR3 DNA sequence: TGCGCCAGCAGCCAAGATGCAGGGACGGAGACCCAGTACTTC.

This clonotype was picked up a small number of times. This chain joins TRBV7-8 and TRBJ2-3; D possibly corresponds to TRBD1 (5 bases). CDR1 and CDR2 (germline): SGHVS, FQNEAQ. The CDR3 has 18 residues. V was cut by 2 bases and J by 0 bases, with 18 bases left in between. This CDR3 is CASSLMATQASSTDTQYF. CDR3 nucleotides: TGTGCCAGCAGCTTAATGGCCACACAGGCCTCTAGCACAGATACGCAGTATTTT.

CDR3: CASSSTPGTGSNTEAFF. In DNA form, the CDR3 reads TGTGCCAGCAGCTCTACCCCCGGGACAGGGTCGAACACTGAAGCTTTCTTT. The chain has TRBV7-9 and TRBJ1-1, with 9 bases identical to TRBD1. This CDR3 region has 17 residues. Germline assignment: CDR1 SEHNR and CDR2 FQNEAQ (reference sequence). Losses at the gene ends were 4 bases for V and 1 base for J; bases not matched to a gene: 10.

This clonotype was counted between two and nine times. The chain links TRBV29-1 to TRBJ1-2, with TRBD1 matching over 9 bases. The germline CDR1 and CDR2 sequences are SQVTM and ANQGSEA. The CDR3 totals 15 residues. Germline trimming cut 5 bases from V and 4 bases from J; bases unmatched to any gene: 11. CDR3 DNA sequence: TGCAGCGTTTTGACGACAGGGGGAGTGGGCTATGGCTACACCTTC. Its protein product is CSVLTTGGVGYGYTF. Drawing the rest from reference TRBV29-1 and TRBJ1-2, the complete variable domain is SAVISQKPSRDICQRGTSLTIQCQVDSQVTMMFWYRQQPGQSLTLIATANQGSEATYESGFVIDKFPISRPNLTFSTLTVSNMSPEDSSIYLCSVLTTGGVGYGYTFGSGTRLTVV.

This clonotype has more than one count but fewer than ten. The rearrangement uses TRBV5-1 and TRBJ2-3; weak D call: TRBD2 (6 bases). Trimming stripped 4 bases from V and 0 bases from J, with 15 bases between. The CDR3 totals 16 residues. Germline CDR1 is SGHRS and CDR2 is YFSETQ. This chain's CDR3 is CASSQEGGASTDTQYF. CDR3 bases: TGCGCCAGCAGCCAGGAGGGCGGTGCTAGCACAGATACGCAGTATTTT.

This clonotype was picked up a small number of times. The CDR3 region is CATSEGLLYGYTF. The DNA of the CDR3 is TGTGCCACCAGCGAGGGGCTTTTATATGGCTACACCTTC. The rearrangement uses TRBV15 and TRBJ1-2; D may be TRBD1 (5 bases). CDR3 length: 13 residues. Trimming took off 5 bases at V and 5 bases at J, with 12 bases between the two ends. The germline V gene encodes CDR1 LNHNV and CDR2 YYDKDF (reference sequence).